This T cell receptor beta chain was obtained from a study of cytomegalovirus exposure and HLA in healthy donors. With 60 Vbeta and 13 Jbeta primers, the PCR was carried out. Sequencing used immunoSEQ multiplex PCR; TCRdb keeps in-frame clones, though not all of them. The sample has 87,000 or so clones, 55% to 75% seen once. Study-wide results and caveats: Some V segments could not be told apart, so they were left out, TRBV6-2 and TRBV6-3 among them. Available immune exposure information covered CMV serostatus only. Trimming of TCR beta V- and J-genes showed a link, identified in a later analysis, to a missense DCLRE1C variant.

V lost 0 bases and J lost 7, with 10 bases in between. CDR1 and CDR2 (germline): MGHRA, YSYEKL. This CDR3 has 15 residues. Those who donated were healthy bone marrow donors. Regarding this clone: What it binds is not known.

Sample: PBMCs. This TCR derives from a man aged 60-69 years in good health and CMV-seronegative. This rearrangement joins TRBV4-1 to TRBJ1-6, with D uncertain. This CDR3 is CASSQEGRLNSPLHF. CDR3 DNA sequence: TGCGCCAGCAGCCAAGAGGGCAGACTAAATTCACCCCTCCACTTT.